A single TCR beta chain is shown here with its context. The sample comes from a study of blood T cell repertoires in COVID-19. Using immunoSEQ multiplex PCR, the repertoire was profiled, and TCRdb retains in-frame clones only, with some absent. The table records 150,000 or so clones, roughly 82% of them present only once. Material for sequencing was peripheral blood. This clonotype was obtained from a woman in her forties or fifties with acute or convalescent COVID-19.

Written as DNA, the CDR3 is TGTGCCAGCACCCCGGGCGGGGGGTGGTACGAGCAGTACTTC. Protein sequence: CASTPGGGWYEQYF. The chain employs TRBV5-6 and TRBJ2-7; 8 nucleotides align to TRBD2. Germline V gene data show CDR1 as SGHDT and CDR2 as YYEEEE. The CDR3 runs 14 residues. The junction had 9 bases not matched to a gene; V was cut back by 6 bases and J by 4 bases.